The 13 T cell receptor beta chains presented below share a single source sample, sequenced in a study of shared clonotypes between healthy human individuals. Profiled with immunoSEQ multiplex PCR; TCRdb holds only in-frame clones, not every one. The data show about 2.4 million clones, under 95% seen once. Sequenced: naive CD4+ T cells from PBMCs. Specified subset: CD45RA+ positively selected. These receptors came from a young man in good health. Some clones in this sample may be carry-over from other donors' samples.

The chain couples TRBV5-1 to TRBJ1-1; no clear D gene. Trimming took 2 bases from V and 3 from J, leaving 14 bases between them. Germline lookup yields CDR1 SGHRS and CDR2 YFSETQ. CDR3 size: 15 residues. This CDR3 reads CASSLTSGDYTEAFF. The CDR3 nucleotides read TGCGCCAGCAGCTTAACCTCCGGGGATTACACTGAAGCTTTCTTT.

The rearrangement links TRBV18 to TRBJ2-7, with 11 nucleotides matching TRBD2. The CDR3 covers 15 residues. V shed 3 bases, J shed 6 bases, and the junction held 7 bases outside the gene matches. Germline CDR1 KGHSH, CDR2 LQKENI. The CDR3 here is CASSPGLAGTFEQYF. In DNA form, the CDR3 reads TGTGCCAGCTCACCCGGACTAGCGGGCACTTTCGAGCAGTACTTC.

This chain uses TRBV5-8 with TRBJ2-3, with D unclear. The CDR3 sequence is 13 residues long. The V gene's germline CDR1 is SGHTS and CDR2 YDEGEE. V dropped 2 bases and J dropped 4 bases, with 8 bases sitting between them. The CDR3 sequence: CASSLPRADTQYF. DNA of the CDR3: TGTGCCAGCAGCTTACCTAGGGCAGATACGCAGTATTTT.

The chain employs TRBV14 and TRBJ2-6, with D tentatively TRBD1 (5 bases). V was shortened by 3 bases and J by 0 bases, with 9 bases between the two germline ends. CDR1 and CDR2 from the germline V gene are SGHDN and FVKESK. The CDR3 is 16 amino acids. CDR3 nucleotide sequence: TGTGCCAGCAGCCAGCAGGGCTACTCTGGGGCCAACGTCCTGACTTTC. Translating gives CASSQQGYSGANVLTF.

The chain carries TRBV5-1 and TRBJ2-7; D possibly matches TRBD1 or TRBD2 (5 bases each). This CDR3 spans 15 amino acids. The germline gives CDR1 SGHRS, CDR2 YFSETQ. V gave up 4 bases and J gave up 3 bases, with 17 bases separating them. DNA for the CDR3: TGCGCCAGCAGCCTCCTGACGGGGCCCGGCTACGAGCAGTACTTC. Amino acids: CASSLLTGPGYEQYF.

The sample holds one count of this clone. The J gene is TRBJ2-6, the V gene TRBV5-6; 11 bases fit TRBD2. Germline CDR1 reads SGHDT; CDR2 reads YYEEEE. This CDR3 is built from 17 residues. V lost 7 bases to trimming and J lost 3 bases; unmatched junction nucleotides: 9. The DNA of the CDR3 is TGTGCCAGCGGGAATATAGCGGGAGGGTTTGGGGCCAACGTCCTGACTTTC. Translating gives CASGNIAGGFGANVLTF.

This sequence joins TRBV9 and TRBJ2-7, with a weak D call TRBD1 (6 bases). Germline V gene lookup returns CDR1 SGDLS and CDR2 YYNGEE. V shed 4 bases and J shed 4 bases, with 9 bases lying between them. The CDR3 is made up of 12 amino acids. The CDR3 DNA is TGTGCCAGCAGCAACACAGGGTACGAGCAGTACTTC. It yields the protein CASSNTGYEQYF.

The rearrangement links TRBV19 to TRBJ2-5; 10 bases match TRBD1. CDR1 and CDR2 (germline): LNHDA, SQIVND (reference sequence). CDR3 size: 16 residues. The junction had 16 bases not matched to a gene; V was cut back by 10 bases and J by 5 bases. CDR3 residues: CATNGVSDRGWETQYF. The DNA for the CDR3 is TGTGCCACCAACGGGGTTTCGGACAGGGGGTGGGAGACCCAGTACTTC.

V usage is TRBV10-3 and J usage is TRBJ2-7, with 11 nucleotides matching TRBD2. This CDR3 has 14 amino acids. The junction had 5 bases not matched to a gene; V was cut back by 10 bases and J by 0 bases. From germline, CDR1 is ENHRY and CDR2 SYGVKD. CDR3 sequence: CASSGTSGSYEQYF. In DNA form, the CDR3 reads TGTGCCAGCTCCGGGACTAGCGGCTCCTACGAGCAGTACTTC.

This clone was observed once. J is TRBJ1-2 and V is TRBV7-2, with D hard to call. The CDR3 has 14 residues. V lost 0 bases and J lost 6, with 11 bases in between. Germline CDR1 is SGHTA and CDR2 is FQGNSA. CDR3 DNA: TGTGCCAGCAGCTTAGCCCTTCCTGGGGATGGCTACACCTTC. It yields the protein CASSLALPGDGYTF.

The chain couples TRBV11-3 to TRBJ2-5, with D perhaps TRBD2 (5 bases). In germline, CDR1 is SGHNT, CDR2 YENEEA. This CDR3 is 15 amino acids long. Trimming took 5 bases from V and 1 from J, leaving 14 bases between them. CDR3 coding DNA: TGTGCCAGCAGCCCCGGAGGTACCGGCCAAGAGACCCAGTACTTC. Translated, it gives CASSPGGTGQETQYF. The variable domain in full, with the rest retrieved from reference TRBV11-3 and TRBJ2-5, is EAGVVQSPRYKIIEKKQPVAFWCNPISGHNTLYWYLQNLGQGPELLIRYENEEAVDDSQLPKDRFSAERLKGVDSTLKIQPAELGDSAVYLCASSPGGTGQETQYFGPGTRLLVL.

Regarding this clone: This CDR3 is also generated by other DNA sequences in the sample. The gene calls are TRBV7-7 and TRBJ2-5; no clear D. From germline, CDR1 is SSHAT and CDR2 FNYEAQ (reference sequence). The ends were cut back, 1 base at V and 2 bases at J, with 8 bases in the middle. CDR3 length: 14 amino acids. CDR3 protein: CASSLGAAQETQYF. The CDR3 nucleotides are TGTGCCAGCAGCTTAGGAGCAGCTCAAGAGACCCAGTACTTC.

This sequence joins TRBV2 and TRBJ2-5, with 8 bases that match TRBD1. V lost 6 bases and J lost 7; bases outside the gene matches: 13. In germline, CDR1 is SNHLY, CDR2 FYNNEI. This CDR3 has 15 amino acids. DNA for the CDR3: TGTGCCAGCAGCCCATCGACAGGGGTTGAGGGGACCCAGTACTTC. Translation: CASSPSTGVEGTQYF.